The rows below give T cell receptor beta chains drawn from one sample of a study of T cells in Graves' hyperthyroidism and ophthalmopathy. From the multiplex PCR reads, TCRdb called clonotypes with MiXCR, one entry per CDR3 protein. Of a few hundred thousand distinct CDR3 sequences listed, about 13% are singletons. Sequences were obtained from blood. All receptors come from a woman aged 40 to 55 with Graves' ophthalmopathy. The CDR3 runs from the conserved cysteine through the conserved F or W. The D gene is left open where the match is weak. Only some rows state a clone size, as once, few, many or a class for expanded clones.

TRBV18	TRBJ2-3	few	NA	CASSPRDRMLRGDTQYF	TGTGCCAGCTCACCGCGCGACAGAATGCTAAGGGGAGATACGCAGTATTTT
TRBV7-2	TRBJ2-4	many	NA	CASSAGAKNIQYF	TGTGCCAGCTCAGCGGGAGCCAAAAACATTCAGTACTTC
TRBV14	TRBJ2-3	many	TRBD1	CASSQAWGQGAPDTQYF	TGTGCCAGCAGCCAAGCATGGGGACAGGGGGCCCCAGATACGCAGTATTTT
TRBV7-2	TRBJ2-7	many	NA	CASSPSGDEQYF	TGTGCCAGCAGCCCCAGCGGAGACGAGCAGTACTTC
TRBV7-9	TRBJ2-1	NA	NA	CASSFRTESYNEQFF	TGTGCCAGCAGCTTTAGGACAGAGTCCTACAATGAGCAGTTCTTC
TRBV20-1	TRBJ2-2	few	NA	CSDRDLQGLAGELFF	TGCAGTGATAGAGATCTGCAGGGCTTAGCCGGGGAGCTGTTTTTT
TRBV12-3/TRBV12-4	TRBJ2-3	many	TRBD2	CASSFGGATSDTQYF	TGTGCCAGCAGTTTCGGGGGGGCAACCTCAGATACGCAGTATTTT
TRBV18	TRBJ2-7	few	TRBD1	CASTRTGDYEQYF	TGTGCCAGCACCAGGACAGGGGACTACGAGCAGTACTTC
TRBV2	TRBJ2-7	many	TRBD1	CASREGLGGRYEQYF	TGTGCCAGCCGGGAAGGATTAGGGGGCCGATACGAGCAGTACTTC
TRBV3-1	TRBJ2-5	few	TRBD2	CASSQELAGAGRTQYF	TGTGCCAGCAGCCAAGAACTAGCGGGGGCCGGGCGGACCCAGTACTTC
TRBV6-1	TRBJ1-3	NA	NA	CASSEGRWGAGNTIYF	TGTGCCAGCAGTGAAGGGAGATGGGGCGCTGGAAACACCATATATTTT
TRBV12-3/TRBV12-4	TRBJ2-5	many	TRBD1	CASSTGVEETQYF	TGTGCCAGCAGTACAGGGGTGGAAGAGACCCAGTACTTC
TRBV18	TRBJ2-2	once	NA	CASSPPLVTGELFF	TGTGCCAGCTCACCACCGTTGGTTACCGGGGAGCTGTTTTTT
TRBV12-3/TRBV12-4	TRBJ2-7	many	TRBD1	CASSIGTGRNEQYF	TGTGCCAGCAGTATCGGGACAGGCAGAAACGAGCAGTACTTC
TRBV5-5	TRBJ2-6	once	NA	CAGRETRANVLTF	TGTGCCGGCAGGGAGACAAGAGCCAACGTCCTGACTTTC
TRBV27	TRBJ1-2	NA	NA	CASSLLGNNYGYTF	TGTGCCAGCAGTTTACTGGGTAACAACTATGGCTACACCTTC
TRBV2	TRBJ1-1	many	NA	CASSEDGQPEAFF	TGTGCCAGCAGTGAAGATGGACAGCCTGAAGCTTTCTTT
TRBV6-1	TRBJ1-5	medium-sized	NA	CASSEDGGSGNQPQHF	TGTGCCAGCAGTGAAGATGGGGGGTCGGGCAATCAGCCCCAGCATTTT
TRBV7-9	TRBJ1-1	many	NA	CASSPGLGWSEAFF	TGTGCCAGCAGCCCCGGACTTGGGTGGAGTGAAGCTTTCTTT
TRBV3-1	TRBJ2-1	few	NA	CASSQDWGPGEMDNEQFF	TGTGCCAGCAGCCAAGACTGGGGACCAGGGGAGATGGACAATGAGCAGTTCTTC
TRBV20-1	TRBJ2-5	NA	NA	CSARGTVETQYF	TGCAGTGCTAGAGGGACCGTAGAGACCCAGTACTTC
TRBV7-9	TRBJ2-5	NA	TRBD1	CASSSWAPGGETQYF	TGTGCCAGCAGCTCATGGGCCCCAGGGGGAGAGACCCAGTACTTC
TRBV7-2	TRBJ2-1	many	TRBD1	CASSLGVRQGQFF	TGTGCCAGCAGCTTAGGGGTTCGACAGGGACAGTTCTTC
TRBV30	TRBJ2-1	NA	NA	CAWDAGGGEQFF	TGTGCCTGGGATGCAGGGGGAGGTGAGCAGTTCTTC
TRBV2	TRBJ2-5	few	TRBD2	CASGRAGGVFETQYF	TGTGCCAGCGGGCGAGCGGGGGGTGTTTTTGAGACCCAGTACTTC
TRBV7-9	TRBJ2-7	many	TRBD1	CASSSGTDSYEQYF	TGTGCCAGCAGCTCGGGGACAGACTCCTACGAGCAGTACTTC
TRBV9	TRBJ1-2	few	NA	CASSVAQKYGYTF	TGTGCCAGCAGCGTAGCCCAGAAATATGGCTACACCTTC
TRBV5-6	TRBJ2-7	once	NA	CASSSGFRSYEQYF	TGTGCCAGCAGTTCAGGATTCCGATCCTACGAGCAGTACTTC
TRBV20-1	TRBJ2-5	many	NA	CSAGVETQYF	TGCAGTGCCGGTGTAGAGACCCAGTACTTC
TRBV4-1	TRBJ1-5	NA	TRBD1	CASSLGQEKNQPQHF	TGCGCCAGCAGCCTGGGACAGGAAAAAAATCAGCCCCAGCATTTT
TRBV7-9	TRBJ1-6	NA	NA	CASSLVQGSSPLHF	TGTGCCAGCAGCTTAGTCCAGGGAAGTTCACCCCTCCACTTT
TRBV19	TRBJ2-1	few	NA	CASSITGFYNEQFF	TGTGCCAGTAGTATCACAGGGTTCTACAATGAGCAGTTCTTC
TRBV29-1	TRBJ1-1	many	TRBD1	CTGTAMHDTEAFF	TGCACCGGGACAGCCATGCACGACACTGAAGCTTTCTTT
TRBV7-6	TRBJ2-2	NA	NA	CASSPDRELFF	TGTGCCAGCAGCCCTGACCGGGAGCTGTTTTTT
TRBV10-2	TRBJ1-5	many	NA	CASSEADRINQPQHF	TGCGCCAGCAGTGAGGCCGACAGGATTAATCAGCCCCAGCATTTT
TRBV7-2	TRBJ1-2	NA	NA	CASSLETAIYGYTF	TGTGCCAGCAGCCTAGAGACAGCAATCTATGGCTACACCTTC
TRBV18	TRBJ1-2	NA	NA	CASSPARLKEVDYGYTF	TGTGCCAGCTCACCAGCCCGCCTTAAGGAAGTCGACTATGGCTACACCTTC
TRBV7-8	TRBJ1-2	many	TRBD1	CASSLGQGAWGYTF	TGTGCCAGCAGCTTGGGTCAGGGGGCATGGGGCTACACCTTC
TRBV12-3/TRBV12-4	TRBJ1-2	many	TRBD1	CASSLSSTGTGDGYTF	TGTGCCAGCAGTTTATCTTCGACCGGGACAGGAGATGGCTACACCTTC
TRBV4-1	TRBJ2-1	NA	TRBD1	CASSRGTGSYNEQFF	TGCGCCAGCAGCCGAGGGACAGGTTCCTACAATGAGCAGTTCTTC
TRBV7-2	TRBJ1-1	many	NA	CASSSTDSDTEAFF	TGTGCCAGCAGCTCAACCGACAGTGACACTGAAGCTTTCTTT
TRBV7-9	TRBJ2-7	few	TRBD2	CASSVTSGYYGQYF	TGTGCCAGCAGCGTTACTAGCGGGTACTACGGGCAGTACTTC
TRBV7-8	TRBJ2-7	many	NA	CASSLLTGSLDYEQYF	TGTGCCAGCAGCTTACTAACAGGCAGCTTAGATTACGAGCAGTACTTC
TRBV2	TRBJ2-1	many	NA	CASSEYLMGVGNEQFF	TGTGCCAGCAGTGAATACCTAATGGGAGTAGGTAATGAGCAGTTCTTC
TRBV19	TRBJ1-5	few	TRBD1	CASSIWFGTGALNQPQHF	TGTGCCAGTAGTATATGGTTTGGGACAGGGGCTCTTAATCAGCCCCAGCATTTT
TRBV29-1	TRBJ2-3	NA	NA	CSVGAGTSADTQYF	TGCAGCGTTGGGGCGGGGACTTCAGCAGATACGCAGTATTTT
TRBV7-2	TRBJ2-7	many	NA	CASSLAQGSFYEQYF	TGTGCCAGCAGCTTAGCCCAGGGTAGTTTCTACGAGCAGTACTTC
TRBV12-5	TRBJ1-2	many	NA	CASGLWGVRDGYTF	TGTGCTAGTGGTTTATGGGGGGTGAGGGATGGCTACACCTTC
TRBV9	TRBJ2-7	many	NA	CASSVVVEDEQYF	TGTGCCAGCAGCGTAGTAGTCGAGGACGAGCAGTACTTC
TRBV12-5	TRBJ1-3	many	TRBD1	CASGPTGTNTIYF	TGTGCTAGTGGACCGACAGGGACAAACACCATATATTTT
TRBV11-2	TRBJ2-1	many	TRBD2	CASSLALAGNEQFF	TGTGCCAGCAGCTTAGCACTAGCGGGCAATGAGCAGTTCTTC
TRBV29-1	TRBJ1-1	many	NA	CSVEGGTEAFF	TGCAGCGTTGAAGGGGGTACTGAAGCTTTCTTT
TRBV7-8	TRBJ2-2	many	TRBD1	CASTQGQGLTGELFF	TGTGCCAGCACCCAGGGACAGGGACTAACCGGGGAGCTGTTTTTT
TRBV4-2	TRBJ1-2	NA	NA	CASSQVSRHDPNYGYTF	TGTGCCAGCAGCCAAGTGTCCCGGCATGACCCTAACTATGGCTACACCTTC
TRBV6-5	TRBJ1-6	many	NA	CASSYSPQKNSPLHF	TGTGCCAGCAGTTACTCGCCACAGAAAAATTCACCCCTCCACTTT
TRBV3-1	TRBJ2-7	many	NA	CASSHAYEQYF	TGTGCCAGCAGCCACGCTTACGAGCAGTACTTC
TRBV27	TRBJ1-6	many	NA	CASSLGQESNSPLHF	TGTGCCAGCAGTTTAGGTCAGGAATCTAATTCACCCCTCCACTTT
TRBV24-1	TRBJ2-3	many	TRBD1	CATSVPGQGTDTQYF	TGTGCCACCAGTGTCCCGGGACAGGGAACAGATACGCAGTATTTT